This TCR beta chain was profiled in a study of T cell repertoires in cytomegalovirus infection. Study in general: The authors relied on CMV epitopes, both recently identified HLA-C-restricted and well-studied HLA-B-restricted. CMV infection plus the matching HLA type was flagged by public TCR beta signatures.

The V gene lost 6 bases and the J gene lost 6 bases, with 18 bases spanning the gap. The CDR3 runs to 15 residues. The germline V gene has CDR1 MNHEY and CDR2 SVGAGI. As to this clonotype: No antigen is known for it.

MiXCR, applied by TCRdb to the reads, yields one record per CDR3 protein. The table has around 900,000 distinct CDR3 sequences, roughly 31% seen once; the top ten hold around an eighth. Whole-study findings and limits: In two of eight donors, the top clonotype was HLA-C-restricted CMV-specific.

The sequence was collected from a human donor in good health (CMV status not recorded). Some clones in this sample may be carry-over from other donors' samples. V usage is TRBV6-5 and J usage is TRBJ2-1, with D perhaps matching TRBD1 or TRBD2 (7 bases each). The material was cultured CD8+ T cells from PBMCs, obtained from culture after CMV antigen stimulation. The CDR3 protein is CASSPTGRGFNEQFF. As DNA, the CDR3 is TGTGCCAGCAGCCCGACAGGGAGGGGTTTCAATGAGCAGTTCTTC.